Presented here are 12 T cell receptor beta chains from one specimen sequenced in a study of regulatory T cells in long-lasting Graves disease. As for time point: persistent/refractory GD, antithyroid drugs over 5 years with positive TRAb. With RNA extracted from PBMCs as input, the TCR library was made. Assembly of TCR beta libraries relied on iRepertoire HTBI primers together with Arm-PCR of CDR3 regions. TCRdb ran MiXCR on the multiplex PCR reads and lists one entry per CDR3 protein. The sample shows 500,000 to 700,000 distinct CDR3 sequences, 30% of them seen only once. This specimen consisted of peripheral blood mononuclear cells (PBMCs), obtained when the disease was refractory, from a patient treated with antithyroid drugs. These receptors were collected from a female donor with Graves disease.

This clonotype has only a few counts. This sequence joins TRBV12-3 or TRBV12-4 and TRBJ2-6; the D gene is possibly TRBD1 (6 bases). This CDR3 spans 15 amino acids. Trimming took 1 base from V and 3 from J, leaving 7 bases between them. CDR3 sequence reads: CASSLGGLGANVLTF. CDR3 nucleotides: TGTGCCAGCAGTTTAGGGGGGCTTGGGGCCAACGTCCTGACTTTC.

The chain has TRBV19 and TRBJ2-7; TRBD1 matches 8 bases. CDR1 and CDR2 from the germline V gene are LNHDA and SQIVND (reference sequence). The junction had 14 bases not matched to a gene; V was cut back by 5 bases and J by 2 bases. The CDR3 totals 17 residues. CDR3 DNA: TGTGCCAGTAGTTCGGGGGCAGGGGGCAGTAAGGCCTACGAGCAGTACTTC. It encodes CASSSGAGGSKAYEQYF.

This chain links TRBV30 with TRBJ1-1; 7 bases align to TRBD1. The length of the CDR3 is 12 residues. Germline V gives CDR1 GTSNPN, CDR2 SVGIG (reference sequence). Trimming cost V 2 bases and J 7 bases; bases outside gene matches: 4. The chain's CDR3 is CAWSNRGGEAFF. The CDR3 DNA reads TGTGCCTGGAGTAACAGGGGAGGTGAAGCTTTCTTT.

The chain couples TRBV2 to TRBJ1-5; D is unclear. The CDR3 extends over 15 amino acids. The germline V gene has CDR1 SNHLY and CDR2 FYNNEI. V was cut by 6 bases and J by 0 bases, with 12 bases left in between. CDR3 sequence: CASSPEGLSNQPQHF. As DNA, the CDR3 is TGTGCCAGCAGCCCGGAGGGTCTTAGCAATCAGCCCCAGCATTTT. Drawing the rest from reference TRBV2 and TRBJ1-5, the complete variable domain is EPEVTQTPSHQVTQMGQEVILRCVPISNHLYFYWYRQILGQKVEFLVSFYNNEISEKSEIFDDQFSVERPDGSNFTLKIRSTKLEDSAMYFCASSPEGLSNQPQHFGDGTRLSIL.

This rearrangement joins TRBV19 to TRBJ2-2; 8 positions match TRBD1. The V segment lost 8 bases and the J segment 6 bases; nucleotides outside the gene matches: 8. The CDR3 sequence is 14 residues long. The V gene's germline CDR1 is LNHDA and CDR2 SQIVND (reference sequence). The CDR3 here is CASGRTGISGELFF. The CDR3 region has the DNA TGTGCCAGTGGACGGACAGGGATATCCGGGGAGCTGTTTTTT.

The V call is TRBV6-1, the J call TRBJ1-2; D may be TRBD1 (6 bases). This CDR3 is built from 16 residues. Per the germline V gene, CDR1 is MNHNS and CDR2 is SASEGT. The V gene lost 7 bases and the J gene lost 8 bases, with 26 bases spanning the gap. The CDR3 sequence: CASNRHRIPQGYGYTF. The CDR3, as DNA: TGTGCCAGCAACAGACACCGAATACCACAGGGTTACGGCTACACCTTC.

As for this clonotype: Given a much more abundant clone one base away, this may be a read error. The conserved closing phenylalanine or tryptophan is absent in this CDR3, likely reflecting a read error. The rearrangement uses TRBV28 and TRBJ2-5, with D possibly matching TRBD2 (6 bases). CDR1 is MDHEN and CDR2 is SYDVKM in the germline V gene. The CDR3 has 14 amino acids. V lost 5 bases and J lost 4, with 14 bases in between. CDR3 DNA sequence: TGTGCCAGCAGTCGGGGGACCGGGGGAGAGACCCAGTACCTC. It specifies CASSRGTGGETQYL.

This clonotype was observed many times. The CDR3 protein is CASSLMADQPQHF. The CDR3 bases are TGTGCCAGCAGTTTGATGGCGGATCAGCCCCAGCATTTT. V is TRBV12-3 or TRBV12-4 and J is TRBJ1-5; D gene unclear. The V end was cut by 3 bases, the J end by 5 bases, with 8 bases between. This CDR3 comprises 13 residues.

In this sample, this clonotype turned up a few times. The CDR3 loop reads CASSLGTGFTGELFF. In DNA, the CDR3 is TGTGCCAGCAGTTTAGGGACAGGGTTCACCGGGGAGCTGTTTTTT. The chain joins TRBV12-3 or TRBV12-4 to TRBJ2-2; TRBD1 aligns across 8 bases. This CDR3 has 15 amino acids. J was trimmed by 4 bases and V by 1 base; bases with no gene match: 2.

The rearrangement uses TRBV5-1 and TRBJ2-2, with 11 bases matching TRBD2. This CDR3 is 15 amino acids long. The V segment lost 4 bases and the J segment 6 bases; nucleotides outside the gene matches: 5. In germline, CDR1 is SGHRS, CDR2 YFSETQ. CDR3 coding DNA: TGCGCCAGCAGCGTGTCACTAGCGGGAGCCGGGGAGCTGTTTTTT. Encoded protein: CASSVSLAGAGELFF. The variable domain in full, with the rest retrieved from reference TRBV5-1 and TRBJ2-2, is KAGVTQTPRYLIKTRGQQVTLSCSPISGHRSVSWYQQTPGQGLQFLFEYFSETQRNKGNFPGRFSGRQFSNSRSEMNVSTLELGDSALYLCASSVSLAGAGELFFGEGSRLTVL.

This rearrangement joins TRBV30 to TRBJ1-5; D uncertain. CDR3 length: 14 residues. The V end was cut by 1 base, the J end by 0 bases, with 7 bases between. The germline V gene encodes CDR1 GTSNPN and CDR2 SVGIG (reference sequence). The DNA of the CDR3 is TGTGCCTGGAGTGAGACACATAGCAATCAGCCCCAGCATTTT. This sequence encodes CAWSETHSNQPQHF.

This clonotype was detected ten times or more. The chain recombines TRBV2 with TRBJ2-2; 9 nucleotides align to TRBD1. Germline V CDR1 and CDR2: SNHLY, FYNNEI. The J segment lost 4 bases and the V segment lost 7 bases, leaving 1 base of the junction unmatched. The CDR3 extends over 13 amino acids. The CDR3 here is CASNRGLTGELFF. DNA of the CDR3: TGTGCCAGCAACAGGGGGCTCACCGGGGAGCTGTTTTTT.